The 13 T cell receptor beta chains in this list originate from one sample, sequenced in a study of blood T cell repertoires in COVID-19. The assay was immunoSEQ multiplex PCR, and TCRdb's table has in-frame clones only and misses some. The table lists about 280,000 clones, 85% of them singletons. The sequenced sample was PBMCs or T cells enriched from blood (not recorded which). These receptors came from a woman aged 50 to 65 who had recovered from COVID-19.

The gene calls are TRBV7-2 and TRBJ2-5, with 8 bases lining up with TRBD1. The CDR3 consists of 16 residues. Per the germline V gene, CDR1 is SGHTA and CDR2 is FQGNSA. With V trimmed by 3 bases and J by 2 bases, 8 bases remained unmatched. CDR3 amino acids: CASSLSLGTGQETQYF. DNA of the CDR3: TGTGCCAGCAGCTTGTCTTTGGGGACAGGTCAAGAGACCCAGTACTTC.

The V gene is TRBV28, the J gene TRBJ1-1, with a possible D match to TRBD1 (5 bases). V was shortened by 5 bases and J by 1 base, with 17 bases between the two germline ends. Looked up from germline, CDR1 is MDHEN and CDR2 is SYDVKM. The CDR3 is 16 amino acids. CDR3 sequence reads: CASSPERPGKNTEAFF. CDR3 nucleotide sequence: TGTGCCAGCAGTCCTGAAAGGCCAGGGAAGAACACTGAAGCTTTCTTT.

This chain links TRBV18 with TRBJ1-1, with 12 positions matching TRBD1. The CDR3 spans 14 residues. After removal of 4 bases from V and 6 bases from J, the junction contained 3 bases not matched to a gene. CDR1 is KGHSH and CDR2 is LQKENI in the germline V gene. Here the CDR3 DNA reads TGTGCCAGCTCACTGGGACAGGGGGCTGCTGAAGCTTTCTTT. It yields the protein CASSLGQGAAEAFF.

V gene TRBV29-1 combines with J gene TRBJ2-7; D may be TRBD1 (5 bases). The CDR3 extends over 14 amino acids. CDR1 SQVTM and CDR2 ANQGSEA come from the germline V gene. Trimming left V 6 bases short and J 0 bases short, with 15 bases between. CDR3 loop: CSVPGPGNSYEQYF. Here the CDR3 DNA reads TGCAGCGTCCCTGGGCCAGGGAACTCCTACGAGCAGTACTTC.

The chain joins TRBV7-6 to TRBJ2-1; 7 bases are a match to TRBD2. The CDR3 length is 17 residues. J was trimmed by 2 bases and V by 2 bases; bases with no gene match: 9. Germline V gene data show CDR1 as SGHVS and CDR2 as FNYEAQ. The CDR3 loop is CASSLRGGSSPYNEQFF. DNA for the CDR3: TGTGCCAGCAGCTTAAGGGGCGGGAGTTCTCCCTACAATGAGCAGTTCTTC.

The rearrangement uses TRBV7-9 and TRBJ1-1; no clear D gene. CDR3 length: 15 amino acids. Germline values: CDR1 SEHNR, CDR2 FQNEAQ (reference sequence). V lost 3 bases, J lost 5 bases, and 16 bases lay in between. In DNA, the CDR3 is TGTGCCAGCAGCTTCGTCGCGCTAGGCCTAACTGAAGCTTTCTTT. This gives the protein CASSFVALGLTEAFF.

The sample holds many counts of this clone. V gene TRBV6-1 combines with J gene TRBJ2-1, with TRBD2 identical over 9 bases. This CDR3 has 16 residues. CDR1 and CDR2 from the germline V gene are MNHNS and SASEGT. Trimming removed 2 bases from V and 1 base from J; junction bases left unmatched: 3. CDR3 region: CASSEQAGGSYNEQFF. The DNA for the CDR3 is TGTGCCAGCAGTGAACAGGCGGGAGGGTCCTACAATGAGCAGTTCTTC.

The chain joins TRBV19 to TRBJ1-5, with 7 bases fitting TRBD1. Trimming removed 7 bases from V and 7 bases from J; junction bases left unmatched: 13. CDR3 size: 15 residues. Germline lookup yields CDR1 LNHDA and CDR2 SQIVND (reference sequence). The DNA of the CDR3 is TGTGCCAGTATTCTAAGACAGGGATTTGCCCAGCCCCAGCATTTT. Amino acid sequence: CASILRQGFAQPQHF.

V is TRBV30 and J is TRBJ1-6; TRBD1 aligns across 9 bases. Germline V gene lookup returns CDR1 GTSNPN and CDR2 SVGIG (reference sequence). Germline trimming cut 5 bases from V and 9 bases from J; bases unmatched to any gene: 5. This CDR3 is 13 amino acids long. The CDR3 DNA is TGTGCCTGGGTCCGGACAGGGGTTTCACCCCTCCACTTT. Protein product: CAWVRTGVSPLHF.

CDR3 nucleotide sequence: TGTGCCAGTAGCTTGTGGGGAGGGGAAGATGATGAAAAACTGTTTTTT. Protein sequence: CASSLWGGEDDEKLFF. The chain has TRBV19 and TRBJ1-4, with D possibly matching TRBD1 (5 bases). Germline CDR1 LNHDA, CDR2 SQIVND (reference sequence). Trimming took off 6 bases at V and 6 bases at J, with 20 bases between the two ends. CDR3 length equals 16 residues.

This chain joins TRBV5-1 and TRBJ2-1; TRBD2 might be the D (6 bases). Germline V CDR1 and CDR2: SGHRS, YFSETQ. This CDR3 has 15 amino acids. V was clipped by 2 bases and J by 7 bases, with 16 bases between them. The DNA for the CDR3 is TGCGCCAGCAGCTTTGGAGGGGCCAGTCGGAATGAGCAGTTCTTC. The encoded protein is CASSFGGASRNEQFF.

This clone was observed once. The gene calls are TRBV7-9 and TRBJ2-2; 10 bases line up with TRBD1. There are 19 residues in the CDR3. Germline V lookup: CDR1 SEHNR, CDR2 FQNEAQ (reference sequence). The V segment lost 6 bases and the J segment 6 bases; nucleotides outside the gene matches: 19. CDR3: CASRNPGQGRPWHSGELFF. For the CDR3, the DNA is TGTGCCAGCAGGAATCCGGGACAGGGGAGGCCCTGGCATTCCGGGGAGCTGTTTTTT.

J is TRBJ2-7 and V is TRBV20-1; D is unresolved. Trimming cost V 6 bases and J 2 bases, with 5 bases left between them. The CDR3 extends over 10 amino acids. Germline loops: CDR1 DFQATT, CDR2 SNEGSKA (reference sequence). DNA for the CDR3: TGCAGTGCGACACCCTACGAGCAGTACTTC. This gives the protein CSATPYEQYF.